The subject of this entry is one TCR beta chain. The antigen it recognizes is unknown. Base qualities are not recorded, but no much larger clone differs from it by a single base. Sample time point, as interpreted from the label and publication: week 5, during vaccination. Each vaccine dose was 300 ug of a 20-mer mutant IDH1 peptide in Montanide, given subcutaneously with topical imiquimod. All donors had newly diagnosed IDH1-mutant astrocytomas of WHO grade 3 or 4 that showed loss of nuclear ATRX. The samples were drawn from NOA16, a multicentre, single-arm, open-label phase I trial in Germany that tested a mutant IDH1 peptide vaccine in humans for the first time. Genomic DNA for TCRB sequencing was isolated from EDTA blood with the DNeasy Blood and Tissue Kit. The entry originates in a study of a mutant IDH1 vaccine in newly diagnosed glioma (dated by TCRdb to the early 2020s). In terms of the full investigation: Patients were given eight vaccinations, in weeks 1, 3, 5, 7, 11, 15, 19 and 23, which matched visits V03 through V10. Vaccination was initiated 4-6 weeks after radiotherapy alone, or concurrently with temozolomide cycles in the chemotherapy-containing groups. Peripheral blood was collected at six visits: V03 (baseline), V05, V07, V10, V12 and V13. Before enrollment, most patients had been given radiochemotherapy with temozolomide as standard therapy, while the rest had received either radiotherapy alone or temozolomide alone. Longitudinal TCRB deep sequencing was performed for 20 to 30 treated patients wherever samples were available for exploratory analyses. Of the approximately 29 treated patients, approximately 62% were male and approximately 38% were female, and a mean age of roughly 37 years was recorded. The paper as a whole reports these results and caveats: Immune responses induced by the vaccine were seen in more than 85% of patients across multiple MHC alleles. No apparent relationship was observed between pseudoprogression and alterations in the top peripheral T cell clonotypes detected by TCRB sequencing. It was noted by the authors that analyses of patient blood samples could not be reproduced owing to sample limitations. Availability determined which PBMC samples were chosen for TCRB deep sequencing.

V loses 3 bases of germline sequence and J loses 7 bases, and the interval between the two ends is 13 bases. Including cysteine and phenylalanine, the CDR3 has 15 amino acids. Only CDR3 DNA is held: 45 bases, read in frame from base 1. Per the germline V gene, KGHSH is the CDR1 and LQKENI is the CDR2. The receptor library was made with the immunoSEQ multiplex PCR assay. Following the manufacturer's protocol, the hsTCRB Kit was used to amplify rearranged TCR beta chain sequences. Sequencing of TCRB libraries was carried out on an Illumina MiSeq. As for how the authors treated the data: The proprietary platform of the kit vendor was used for demultiplexing, trimming and gene mapping. TCRdb obtained this table from immuneACCESS and retained in-frame rearrangements with V and J assigned. These tables miss some clones; where compared with another copy, unresolved V genes account for less than half of the shortfall, and the remainder is unexplained. The DNA gave D and trimming, while V, J and clone size come from that table. The sample table records about 58,000 clones; about 81% of these occur just once. The biggest ten clones account for around 7.4% of the sample.

The V and J genes are TRBV18 and TRBJ1-6; TRBD1 is a possible D gene, resting on 6 matching bases. This specimen was PBMCs, taken from a glioma patient whose treatment included an IDH1 peptide vaccine. This TCR was sampled from a woman between 45 and 65 years old with glioma. The CDR3 corresponds to CASSPQGSGNSPLHF. The nucleotide sequence reads as follows: TGTGCCAGCTCACCCCAGGGGTCGGGGAATTCACCCCTCCACTTT.